Below are 30 T cell receptor beta chains sequenced from a single sample in a study of cytomegalovirus exposure and HLA in healthy donors (dated by TCRdb to the late 2010s). Receptor libraries were prepared by the immunoSEQ multiplex PCR assay. For the multiplex PCR, a mixture combining 60 forward primers for TCR Vbeta segments and 13 reverse primers for TCR Jbeta segments was used. Sourced from immuneACCESS, this table was stored by TCRdb with only in-frame sequences that have V and J called. A share of the clones is absent; for the studies checked, an unresolved V gene accounts for under half, and the remainder has no known explanation. This sample has 70,000 to 95,000 clones in its table, and more than 70% of those were observed once. Around 2% of the sample rests with the top ten. Sequenced input: PBMCs. Receptors originate from a young man in good health and CMV-seronegative.

This clone showed up just once. The chain couples TRBV19 to TRBJ2-1, with D possibly matching TRBD1 (6 bases). In germline, CDR1 is LNHDA, CDR2 SQIVND (reference sequence). CDR3 size: 14 residues. The germline V and J ends were trimmed by 4 bases and 7 bases, with 14 bases remaining between them. CDR3 residues: CASSRGQEKNEQFF. The CDR3 coding sequence is TGTGCCAGTAGTAGGGGGCAGGAGAAGAATGAGCAGTTCTTC.

This clone was seen once. This sample also contains other DNA sequences that code for the same CDR3. The genes are TRBV9 and TRBJ1-1; D remains ambiguous. Germline-derived CDR1 and CDR2 are SGDLS and YYNGEE. There are 14 residues in the CDR3. V dropped 4 bases and J dropped 4 bases, with 14 bases sitting between them. CDR3 in amino acids: CASSSPLAGTEAFF. CDR3 in DNA: TGTGCCAGCAGCTCCCCCTTGGCTGGCACTGAAGCTTTCTTT.

The chain couples TRBV27 to TRBJ1-2; TRBD1 is a possible D gene (6 bases). Germline values: CDR1 MNHEY, CDR2 SMNVEV (reference sequence). This CDR3 contains 15 residues. V shed 2 bases and J shed 6 bases, with 16 bases lying between them. DNA for the CDR3: TGTGCCAGCAGTTTAGGCATCTGGGCAGGGGATGGCTACACCTTC. Translated: CASSLGIWAGDGYTF.

The rearrangement joins TRBV7-9 to TRBJ2-1; 7 nucleotides align to TRBD2. Germline CDR1 SEHNR, CDR2 FQNEAQ (reference sequence). The trim removed 3 bases at V and 7 bases at J, leaving 9 bases unmatched. The CDR3 covers 15 residues. The CDR3 DNA reads as TGTGCCAGCAGCTTTGGTGGTCTGGGGGGGAATGAGCAGTTCTTC. Protein sequence: CASSFGGLGGNEQFF. Drawing the rest from reference TRBV7-9 and TRBJ2-1, the complete variable domain is DTGVSQNPRHKITKRGQNVTFRCDPISEHNRLYWYRQTLGQGPEFLTYFQNEAQLEKSRLLSDRFSAERPKGSFSTLEIQRTEQGDSAMYLCASSFGGLGGNEQFFGPGTRLTVL.

The table lists this clone with a few counts. This rearrangement joins TRBV2 to TRBJ1-1; 7 positions agree with TRBD1. Germline values: CDR1 SNHLY, CDR2 FYNNEI. There are 13 residues in the CDR3. J was trimmed by 1 base and V by 6 bases; bases with no gene match: 2. In nucleotides, the CDR3 is TGTGCCAGCAGAAACAGGGGGAACACTGAAGCTTTCTTT. The encoded protein is CASRNRGNTEAFF. Together with reference TRBV2 and TRBJ1-1, the CDR3 gives the full variable domain: EPEVTQTPSHQVTQMGQEVILRCVPISNHLYFYWYRQILGQKVEFLVSFYNNEISEKSEIFDDQFSVERPDGSNFTLKIRSTKLEDSAMYFCASRNRGNTEAFFGQGTRLTVV.

This rearrangement joins TRBV7-8 to TRBJ1-2, with a tentative D call TRBD1 (6 bases). The CDR3 has 15 amino acids. Germline V gives CDR1 SGHVS, CDR2 FQNEAQ. The V end was cut by 7 bases, the J end by 4 bases, with 19 bases between. Here the CDR3 DNA reads TGTGCCAGCACCCCAGGGGATCCGGAATTCTATGGCTACACCTTC. It specifies CASTPGDPEFYGYTF. The full variable domain, rest sourced from reference TRBV7-8 and TRBJ1-2, is GAGVSQSPRYKVAKRGQDVALRCDPISGHVSLFWYQQALGQGPEFLTYFQNEAQLDKSGLPSDRFFAERPEGSVSTLKIQRTQQEDSAVYLCASTPGDPEFYGYTFGSGTRLTVV.

The chain has TRBV7-2 and TRBJ2-3; 11 positions match TRBD2. The ends lost 4 bases at V and 3 bases at J; junction bases unmatched: 6. The CDR3 covers 16 residues. Germline CDR1 is SGHTA and CDR2 is FQGNSA. CDR3 sequence: CASSSRTSGWTDTQYF. In nucleotides, the CDR3 is TGTGCCAGCAGCTCGCGGACTAGCGGGTGGACAGATACGCAGTATTTT.

The rearrangement uses TRBV7-6 and TRBJ1-1; 11 nucleotides match TRBD1. The V and J ends lost 3 bases and 2 bases, in that order; junction bases with no gene match: 5. Germline CDR1 SGHVS, CDR2 FNYEAQ. The CDR3 is made up of 16 amino acids. The CDR3 loop reads CASSFGQGAGNTEAFF. As DNA, the CDR3 is TGTGCCAGCAGCTTCGGACAGGGGGCTGGTAACACTGAAGCTTTCTTT.

The chain combines TRBV2 with TRBJ2-1; 9 positions agree with TRBD2. CDR1 and CDR2 (germline): SNHLY, FYNNEI. Trimming at V came to 4 bases and at J to 4 bases, leaving 8 bases not matched to a gene. There are 16 residues in the CDR3. CDR3 nucleotide sequence: TGTGCCAGCAGTGTTACTCTGCGGGGGGGTTACAATGAGCAGTTCTTC. It specifies CASSVTLRGGYNEQFF.

The chain carries TRBV5-1 and TRBJ2-1, with 9 nucleotides matching TRBD1. V shed 0 bases, J shed 9 bases, and the junction held 4 bases outside the gene matches. Germline CDR1 SGHRS, CDR2 YFSETQ. The CDR3 covers 14 residues. The CDR3 spells CASSLVRTGAEQFF. CDR3 in DNA: TGCGCCAGCAGCTTGGTTAGGACAGGGGCTGAGCAGTTCTTC.

The chain's CDR3 is CASSLVVGGLYNEQFF. The CDR3 DNA reads TGCGCCAGCAGCTTGGTGGTCGGGGGACTCTACAATGAGCAGTTCTTC. This chain uses TRBV5-1 with TRBJ2-1; tentatively, D is TRBD2 (6 bases). The CDR3 sequence is 16 residues long. Germline values: CDR1 SGHRS, CDR2 YFSETQ. Trimming left V 0 bases short and J 3 bases short, with 13 bases between.

This clone has just a few counts. The chain recombines TRBV27 with TRBJ1-5; unclear D gene. This CDR3 comprises 13 residues. Per the germline V gene, CDR1 is MNHEY and CDR2 is SMNVEV (reference sequence). V lost 5 bases and J lost 4, with 9 bases in between. The CDR3 DNA sequence: TGTGCCAGCAGTCAAGGGAGGAATCAGCCCCAGCATTTT. Encoded protein: CASSQGRNQPQHF.

V gene TRBV30 combines with J gene TRBJ1-2; 7 positions agree with TRBD1. CDR3 length: 13 amino acids. The germline gives CDR1 GTSNPN, CDR2 SVGIG (reference sequence). Trimming cost V 3 bases and J 4 bases; bases outside gene matches: 5. This CDR3 is CAWSKGQSYGYTF. As DNA, the CDR3 is TGTGCCTGGAGCAAGGGACAGTCCTATGGCTACACCTTC. The variable domain in full, with the rest retrieved from reference TRBV30 and TRBJ1-2, is SQTIHQWPATLVQPVGSPLSLECTVEGTSNPNLYWYRQAAGRGLQLLFYSVGIGQISSEVPQNLSASRPQDRQFILSSKKLLLSDSGFYLCAWSKGQSYGYTFGSGTRLTVV.

The V call is TRBV6-1, the J call TRBJ1-2; perhaps TRBD1 as D (5 bases). V was pared by 0 bases and J by 1 base, with 12 bases between. CDR3 length: 16 residues. Germline V gene sequence: CDR1 MNHNS, CDR2 SASEGT. This CDR3 reads CASSEARGSYNYGYTF. In nucleotides, the CDR3 is TGTGCCAGCAGTGAAGCTCGGGGGTCCTATAACTATGGCTACACCTTC.

This clone came up a few times. The genes are TRBV6-6 and TRBJ1-2; 8 bases are a match to TRBD1. The V and J ends lost 7 bases and 3 bases, in that order; junction bases with no gene match: 7. Per the germline V gene, CDR1 is MNHNY and CDR2 is SVGAGI (reference sequence). The CDR3 is 14 amino acids. The CDR3 bases are TGTGCCAGCACCCACCCGACAGGGGACTATGGCTACACCTTC. Translation: CASTHPTGDYGYTF.

The gene calls are TRBV11-2 and TRBJ1-2; TRBD1 aligns across 9 bases. The CDR3 has 17 amino acids. Germline V gives CDR1 SGHAT, CDR2 FQNNGV. The J segment lost 6 bases and the V segment lost 3 bases, leaving 14 bases of the junction unmatched. The CDR3 loop reads CASSFLQGAGYEDGYTF. DNA for the CDR3: TGTGCCAGCAGCTTTTTACAGGGGGCTGGATACGAGGATGGCTACACCTTC.

This chain connects TRBV7-8 to TRBJ1-4, with D unclear. The CDR3 runs 12 residues. Trimming cost V 2 bases and J 8 bases, with 6 bases left between them. Looked up from germline, CDR1 is SGHVS and CDR2 is FQNEAQ. The CDR3: CASSLWREKLFF. CDR3 in DNA: TGTGCCAGCAGCTTATGGAGGGAAAAACTGTTTTTT. Using reference TRBV7-8 and TRBJ1-4 for the parts outside the CDR3, the full variable domain is GAGVSQSPRYKVAKRGQDVALRCDPISGHVSLFWYQQALGQGPEFLTYFQNEAQLDKSGLPSDRFFAERPEGSVSTLKIQRTQQEDSAVYLCASSLWREKLFFGSGTQLSVL.

The count of this clone is one. The chain employs TRBV7-3 and TRBJ2-7, with a possible D match to TRBD2 (5 bases). The V gene lost 1 base and the J gene lost 7 bases, with 8 bases spanning the gap. This CDR3 contains 12 residues. Germline loops: CDR1 SGHTA, CDR2 FQGTGA. The CDR3 spells CASSLNGEEQYF. CDR3 DNA: TGTGCCAGCAGCTTAAATGGGGAGGAGCAGTACTTC.

The chain couples TRBV7-9 to TRBJ2-1, with D hard to call. Germline V gives CDR1 SEHNR, CDR2 FQNEAQ (reference sequence). Trimming removed 7 bases at V and 8 bases at J, with 18 bases between. The length of the CDR3 is 14 residues. In DNA, the CDR3 is TGTGCCAGCACCATTACACCCCTCGTCGATGAGCAGTTCTTC. It is translated as CASTITPLVDEQFF.

This clone was seen a single time. The chain carries TRBV5-6 and TRBJ1-4; tentative D call: TRBD1 (5 bases). V dropped 1 base and J dropped 5 bases, with 12 bases sitting between them. CDR1 is SGHDT, CDR2 YYEEEE, per germline. The CDR3 has 15 residues. In DNA form, the CDR3 reads TGTGCCAGCAGCTTGCCAAATCAGGGAAATGAAAAACTGTTTTTT. This translates into CASSLPNQGNEKLFF.

V usage is TRBV11-2 and J usage is TRBJ2-2, with D possibly matching TRBD1 (5 bases). CDR1 and CDR2 from the germline V gene are SGHAT and FQNNGV. Trimming removed 1 base at V and 1 base at J, with 13 bases between. The CDR3 runs to 17 residues. CDR3 sequence (DNA): TGTGCCAGCAGCTTAGTACTGGGTCAGGGGAACACCGGGGAGCTGTTTTTT. Amino acids: CASSLVLGQGNTGELFF.

The gene calls are TRBV14 and TRBJ1-2; D might be TRBD1 (5 bases). CDR3 length: 19 residues. CDR1 is SGHDN and CDR2 is FVKESK in the germline V gene. V was pared by 3 bases and J by 4 bases, with 27 bases between. The CDR3 region is CASSHPFGGTRGDFYGYTF. The CDR3 nucleotides are TGTGCCAGCAGCCACCCCTTCGGGGGGACGCGTGGGGACTTCTATGGCTACACCTTC.

The genes are TRBV6-6 and TRBJ2-7, with 7 nucleotides matching TRBD1. CDR1 MNHNY and CDR2 SVGAGI come from the germline V gene (reference sequence). The ends lost 4 bases at V and 5 bases at J; junction bases unmatched: 14. The CDR3 consists of 16 residues. DNA of the CDR3: TGTGCCAGCAGTTTGACAGGGTTCTCCGGGACGGACGAGCAGTACTTC. Translation gives CASSLTGFSGTDEQYF.

Comment on this clone: One end of the junction fails to match germline, which may point to a read error. V and J are TRBV7-9 and TRBJ2-1; 9 bases map to TRBD2. The germline V gene encodes CDR1 SEHNR and CDR2 FQNEAQ (reference sequence). The CDR3 contains 16 residues. This CDR3 is CSSSLTQTSGGEEQFF. The CDR3 region has the DNA TGTTCCAGCAGCCTAACTCAGACTAGCGGCGGGGAGGAGCAGTTCTTC.

The J gene is TRBJ2-2, the V gene TRBV4-1, with D unresolved. There are 15 residues in the CDR3. V gave up 2 bases and J gave up 1 base, with 8 bases separating them. CDR1 and CDR2 (germline): MGHRA, YSYEKL. This CDR3 reads CASSQQVMNTGELFF. Written as DNA, the CDR3 is TGCGCCAGCAGCCAACAGGTCATGAACACCGGGGAGCTGTTTTTT.

The chain has TRBV7-9 and TRBJ2-1; possibly TRBD2 for D (6 bases). Germline V gene data show CDR1 as SEHNR and CDR2 as FQNEAQ (reference sequence). Trimming left V 1 base short and J 1 base short, with 8 bases between. The CDR3 runs to 15 residues. CDR3 nucleotides: TGTGCCAGCAGCTTAGTGGCGGGGTCCTACAATGAGCAGTTCTTC. Translated, it gives CASSLVAGSYNEQFF. The full variable domain, rest sourced from reference TRBV7-9 and TRBJ2-1, is DTGVSQNPRHKITKRGQNVTFRCDPISEHNRLYWYRQTLGQGPEFLTYFQNEAQLEKSRLLSDRFSAERPKGSFSTLEIQRTEQGDSAMYLCASSLVAGSYNEQFFGPGTRLTVL.

The genes are TRBV4-2 and TRBJ1-5; TRBD1 agrees at 9 bases. CDR1 and CDR2 from the germline V gene are LGHNA and YNFKEQ. CDR3 length equals 15 residues. Trimming took 4 bases from V and 5 from J; bases not matched to a gene: 6. The CDR3, as DNA: TGTGCCAGCAGCCCGACCCGGGACAGGGATCAGCCCCAGCATTTT. Translating gives CASSPTRDRDQPQHF.

The chain carries TRBV4-2 and TRBJ2-1; 9 bases line up with TRBD2. The CDR3 sequence is 15 residues long. The trim removed 0 bases at V and 4 bases at J, leaving 1 base unmatched. Germline CDR1 reads LGHNA; CDR2 reads YNFKEQ. CDR3 bases: TGTGCCAGCAGCCAAGATACTAGCGGGTACAATGAGCAGTTCTTC. Protein product: CASSQDTSGYNEQFF.

The J gene is TRBJ2-7, the V gene TRBV11-2; D ambiguous. CDR1 and CDR2 from the germline V gene are SGHAT and FQNNGV. Between the trimmed V and J ends, which lost 2 bases and 2 bases, there was a span of 13 bases. This CDR3 region has 15 residues. Written as DNA, the CDR3 is TGTGCCAGCAGCTTAAACGTTGGGCAGACCTACGAGCAGTACTTC. This gives the protein CASSLNVGQTYEQYF.

In regard to this clone: Distinct nucleotide sequences in the sample also encode this CDR3. The rearrangement links TRBV7-2 to TRBJ2-7, with D tentatively TRBD2 (5 bases). V lost 7 bases and J lost 3, with 16 bases in between. CDR3 size: 14 residues. Germline V gives CDR1 SGHTA, CDR2 FQGNSA. CDR3 nucleotides: TGTGCCAGCACCCTACGGGGAGAAATCTACGAGCAGTACTTC. It specifies CASTLRGEIYEQYF.